Many counts were recorded for the clone carrying this T cell receptor (beta chain). Its antigen is as yet unknown. A TCRbeta library incorporating unique molecular identifiers was prepared. Via MiXCR, TCRdb re-called the PCR reads, giving one row per CDR3 protein. The repertoire includes about 440,000 distinct CDR3 sequences, 43% of them detected once, and around a quarter sits in the top ten. With V trimmed by 5 bases and J by 8 bases, 6 bases remained unmatched. The CDR3 sequence is 15 residues long. Per germline, CDR1 MDHEN and CDR2 SYDVKM. This sample was taken from a study of T-cell reconstitution after alpha-beta-depleted transplantation in children. General study results and limits: Fresh T-cell production supplied most of the T-cell counts and diversity seen one year after transplant.

This TCR was recovered from a girl aged 2-9 years with aplastic anemia, due to receive a stem cell transplant. This specimen consisted of PBMCs, obtained before TCRalphabeta/CD19-depleted stem cell transplant. This chain joins TRBV28 and TRBJ2-1; 13 bases fit TRBD2. CDR3 protein: CASSKLAGGNDEQFF. The CDR3 DNA follows: TGTGCCAGCAGTAAACTAGCGGGAGGGAACGATGAGCAGTTCTTC.